This T cell receptor (beta chain) was sequenced during a study of shared clonotypes between healthy human individuals. A note on this clone: Its specificity is not known.

Cells designated naive CD8 were CD45RO-negative and were positively selected for CCR7, with terminally differentiated effector memory CD45RA+ cells excluded. Free of recent acute infections or vaccinations, the donors were healthy HIV-negative adults. Germline CDR1 LNHDA, CDR2 SQIVND (reference sequence). The CDR3 length is 18 residues. V lost 3 bases to trimming and J lost 1 base; unmatched junction nucleotides: 11. Whole-study findings and limits: The study's rarefaction showed incomplete sorted-subset sequencing despite large depth. Among non-shared clonotypes, generation probabilities were lower than among those shared by all four donors. Memory subsets had estimated richness that was generally smaller than that of naive subsets.

The table came from immunoSEQ multiplex PCR; TCRdb's copy has only in-frame clones and leaves some out. The sample yields hundreds of thousands of clones, 90% to 95% seen once. This chain uses TRBV19 with TRBJ2-2, with 7 positions matching TRBD1. Source material: naive CD8+ T cells sorted from blood. The origin of this receptor is a woman in her thirties in good health. The CDR3 spells CASSIPTTGVGNTGELFF. The CDR3 region has the DNA TGTGCCAGTAGTATCCCAACCACAGGGGTCGGGAACACCGGGGAGCTGTTTTTT.